This T cell receptor (beta chain) was identified in a study of control samples from healthy donors and cancer patients. Generated by immunoSEQ multiplex PCR, the TCRdb table keeps only in-frame clones and is missing some. Here the sample spans roughly 100,000 clones, 80% to 90% being singletons. The sample consisted of blood. The receptor comes from a young man in good health.

CDR3 coding DNA: TGTGCCACCAGTGAAAACCGGGACCCTTTCGCCGGGGAGCTGTTTTTT. It is translated as CATSENRDPFAGELFF. The gene calls are TRBV24-1 and TRBJ2-2, with D perhaps TRBD1 or TRBD2 (5 bases each). Trimming left V 4 bases short and J 6 bases short, with 17 bases between. The CDR3 covers 16 residues. Germline CDR1 KGHDR, CDR2 SFDVKD.